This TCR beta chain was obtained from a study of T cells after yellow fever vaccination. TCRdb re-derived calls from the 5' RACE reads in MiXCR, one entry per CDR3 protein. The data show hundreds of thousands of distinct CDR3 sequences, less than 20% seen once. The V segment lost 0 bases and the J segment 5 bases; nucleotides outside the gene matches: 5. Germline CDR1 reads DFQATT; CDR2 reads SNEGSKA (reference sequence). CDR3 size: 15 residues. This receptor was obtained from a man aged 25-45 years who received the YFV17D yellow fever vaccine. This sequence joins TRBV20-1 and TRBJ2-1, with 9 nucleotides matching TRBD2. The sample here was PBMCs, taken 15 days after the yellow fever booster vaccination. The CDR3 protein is CSARDPSGANNEQFF. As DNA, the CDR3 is TGCAGTGCTAGAGACCCTAGCGGGGCTAACAATGAGCAGTTCTTC.